Listed below are T cell receptor beta chains from one sample, sequenced in a study of early T cells in non-severe SARS-CoV-2 infection. TCRdb analysed the 5' RACE reads with MiXCR anew, one entry per CDR3 protein. The table has about 98,000 distinct CDR3 sequences, roughly 14% seen once; the top ten hold about 6.7%. Sequencing was performed on whole blood. The receptors shown here come from an adult who was a healthcare worker with PCR-confirmed SARS-CoV-2 infection or an uninfected control (not recorded which). The CDR3 runs from the conserved cysteine through the conserved F or W. A D gene is named only where the DNA matches it firmly. Rows give clone size only sometimes, using once, few, many, or a class for an expanded clone.

D gene: -; V gene: TRBV5-1; J gene: TRBJ2-3; clone size: -; CDR3 length: 14; CDR3 protein: CASSRGDSTDTQYF; CDR3 DNA: TGCGCCAGCAGCAGGGGGGACAGCACAGATACGCAGTATTTT
D gene: TRBD2; V gene: TRBV20-1; J gene: TRBJ2-3; clone size: -; CDR3 length: 16; CDR3 protein: CSASARGGRALDTQYF; CDR3 DNA: TGCAGTGCTAGTGCGCGGGGCGGGAGGGCCTTAGATACGCAGTATTTT
D gene: -; V gene: TRBV7-8; J gene: TRBJ2-3; clone size: -; CDR3 length: 16; CDR3 protein: CASSLVGRSGADTQYF; CDR3 DNA: TGTGCCAGCAGCTTAGTCGGGCGCTCTGGGGCAGATACGCAGTATTTT
D gene: TRBD1; V gene: TRBV9; J gene: TRBJ2-1; clone size: few; CDR3 length: 13; CDR3 protein: CASRGQGDNEQFF; CDR3 DNA: TGTGCCAGCAGGGGACAGGGGGACAATGAGCAGTTCTTC
D gene: -; V gene: TRBV9; J gene: TRBJ1-1; clone size: -; CDR3 length: 13; CDR3 protein: CAISVEGDTEAFF; CDR3 DNA: TGTGCCATCAGCGTAGAGGGGGACACTGAAGCTTTCTTT
D gene: -; V gene: TRBV10-3; J gene: TRBJ1-4; clone size: -; CDR3 length: 15; CDR3 protein: CAISEGRPANEKLFF; CDR3 DNA: TGTGCCATCAGTGAGGGTCGACCAGCAAATGAAAAACTGTTTTTT
D gene: -; V gene: TRBV10-3; J gene: TRBJ1-1; clone size: few; CDR3 length: 11; CDR3 protein: CATGVDTEAFF; CDR3 DNA: TGTGCCACGGGGGTTGACACTGAAGCTTTCTTT
D gene: TRBD2; V gene: TRBV29-1; J gene: TRBJ2-1; clone size: -; CDR3 length: 10; CDR3 protein: CSVVAGMQFF; CDR3 DNA: TGCAGCGTCGTAGCGGGAATGCAGTTCTTC
D gene: -; V gene: TRBV6-1; J gene: TRBJ1-5; clone size: -; CDR3 length: 14; CDR3 protein: CASSELRGNQPQHF; CDR3 DNA: TGTGCCAGCAGTGAACTTAGAGGCAATCAGCCCCAGCATTTT
D gene: -; V gene: TRBV11-3; J gene: TRBJ2-7; clone size: few; CDR3 length: 11; CDR3 protein: CASSRGLEQYF; CDR3 DNA: TGTGCCAGCAGCCGGGGACTGGAGCAGTACTTC
D gene: TRBD2; V gene: TRBV29-1; J gene: TRBJ2-3; clone size: few; CDR3 length: 17; CDR3 protein: CSVAGVEGAFSTDTQYF; CDR3 DNA: TGCAGCGTCGCGGGGGTGGAGGGAGCTTTTAGCACAGATACGCAGTATTTT
D gene: -; V gene: TRBV6-2/TRBV6-3; J gene: TRBJ2-1; clone size: -; CDR3 length: 16; CDR3 protein: CASSYLGARSYNEQFF; CDR3 DNA: TGTGCCAGCAGTTACCTGGGGGCGCGATCCTACAATGAGCAGTTCTTC
D gene: TRBD1; V gene: TRBV20-1; J gene: TRBJ1-2; clone size: -; CDR3 length: 13; CDR3 protein: CSASLGGADGYTF; CDR3 DNA: TGCAGTGCTAGCCTAGGGGGCGCTGATGGCTACACCTTC
D gene: -; V gene: TRBV10-2; J gene: TRBJ1-5; clone size: -; CDR3 length: 13; CDR3 protein: CASSEWGFDPQHF; CDR3 DNA: TGCGCCAGCAGTGAGTGGGGGTTTGATCCCCAGCATTTT
D gene: -; V gene: TRBV6-1; J gene: TRBJ2-7; clone size: few; CDR3 length: 16; CDR3 protein: CASSEPGRGRYDEQYF; CDR3 DNA: TGTGCCAGCAGTGAACCCGGCCGAGGCCGTTATGACGAGCAGTACTTC
D gene: -; V gene: TRBV20-1; J gene: TRBJ2-3; clone size: once; CDR3 length: 11; CDR3 protein: CSALNTETQYF; CDR3 DNA: TGCAGTGCCCTGAACACAGAAACGCAGTATTTT
D gene: -; V gene: TRBV30; J gene: TRBJ1-1; clone size: many; CDR3 length: 11; CDR3 protein: CAWSESGEAFF; CDR3 DNA: TGTGCCTGGAGTGAATCAGGGGAAGCTTTCTTT
D gene: -; V gene: TRBV18; J gene: TRBJ2-1; clone size: few; CDR3 length: 16; CDR3 protein: CASSPPGFLELNEQFF; CDR3 DNA: TGTGCCAGCTCACCACCTGGGTTTCTCGAATTAAATGAGCAGTTCTTC
D gene: TRBD1; V gene: TRBV13; J gene: TRBJ2-7; clone size: few; CDR3 length: 15; CDR3 protein: CASSEGTGGGHEQYF; CDR3 DNA: TGTGCCAGCAGCGAAGGGACAGGGGGCGGCCACGAGCAGTACTTC
D gene: TRBD2; V gene: TRBV7-3; J gene: TRBJ2-3; clone size: many; CDR3 length: 16; CDR3 protein: CASSSLAGEEADTQYF; CDR3 DNA: TGTGCCAGCTCCAGCCTAGCGGGAGAAGAGGCAGATACGCAGTATTTT
D gene: -; V gene: TRBV7-2; J gene: TRBJ2-7; clone size: -; CDR3 length: 16; CDR3 protein: CASSLVYRAVTYEQYF; CDR3 DNA: TGTGCCAGCAGCTTAGTTTACAGGGCAGTAACCTACGAGCAGTACTTC
D gene: TRBD2; V gene: TRBV20-1; J gene: TRBJ2-7; clone size: few; CDR3 length: 14; CDR3 protein: CSASRVAGPYEQYF; CDR3 DNA: TGCAGTGCTAGCCGGGTAGCGGGACCCTACGAGCAGTACTTC
D gene: -; V gene: TRBV9; J gene: TRBJ1-2; clone size: many; CDR3 length: 11; CDR3 protein: CASSPSYGYTF; CDR3 DNA: TGTGCCAGCAGCCCCAGCTATGGCTACACCTTC